This record concerns one T cell receptor (beta chain) sequence. This sample stems from a study of blood T cell repertoires in COVID-19. Overall study context: Sites in the United States, Italy and Spain provided acute and convalescent COVID-19 samples. T cells, B-cell-depleted T cells, or PBMCs supplied cDNA or gDNA.

In the source study's methods: Researchers report that nucleated cell counts were estimated from reference gene primer amplification. TCRdb's table, derived via immunoSEQ multiplex PCR, lists solely in-frame clones and lacks some. The V and J calls and the clone size are those of that table, but D and trimming were determined from the DNA. The sample yields 470,000 or so clones, roughly 89% seen once. The sequence was collected from a young woman with acute or convalescent COVID-19. The sequencing input was peripheral blood.

The CDR3 protein is CASSLVARAGLETEKLFF. The CDR3 DNA reads as TGTGCCAGCAGCTTAGTTGCGCGCGCGGGGTTGGAAACTGAAAAACTGTTTTTT. The chain has TRBV7-9 and TRBJ1-4; the D is unclear. The CDR3 is 18 residues long. Trimming removed 1 base from V and 7 bases from J, with 22 bases in between. Looked up from germline, CDR1 is SEHNR and CDR2 is FQNEAQ (reference sequence).